This record concerns one T cell receptor (beta chain) sequence. This sample was taken from a study of OX40 agonist ivuxolimab in advanced cancers. This table comes from immunoSEQ multiplex PCR, and its TCRdb copy is limited to in-frame clones, with some not included. The data contain about 19,000 clones, around 90% of them singletons. The germline V gene encodes CDR1 SGHVS and CDR2 FQNEAQ. The CDR3 covers 12 residues. Germline trimming cut 10 bases from V and 8 bases from J; bases unmatched to any gene: 8. Here the sequenced sample was CD4+ or CD8+ T cells sorted from blood, taken in a trial of the OX40 agonist ivuxolimab. The rearrangement joins TRBV7-8 to TRBJ2-1; 7 bases map to TRBD2. This sequence was found in an adult with an advanced solid tumor such as melanoma, head and neck, liver or kidney cancer. This CDR3 reads CAIGGGNHEQFF. The DNA of the CDR3 is TGTGCCATCGGGGGAGGGAACCATGAGCAGTTCTTC.